The 7 T cell receptor beta chains listed next were all sequenced from one sample in a study of shared T cell receptors in the human thymus. Profiling relied on immunoSEQ multiplex PCR, and the TCRdb table lists in-frame clones only, not all of them. The table has 500,000 to 550,000 clones, around 82% seen once. In addition, the sample was reused for a study of human thymus T cells.

The specimen sequenced was thymocytes. The receptors were sampled from a boy younger than two with a congenital heart defect.

The chain uses TRBV4-3 and TRBJ2-1; 9 nucleotides match TRBD2. The V gene end was trimmed by 0 bases and the J gene end by 5 bases; junction bases not matched to a gene: 8. In germline, CDR1 is LGHNA, CDR2 YSLEER. The CDR3 consists of 17 residues. CDR3 sequence: CASSQDLAGKGNNEQFF. The CDR3 DNA reads TGCGCCAGCAGCCAAGATCTAGCGGGAAAAGGCAACAATGAGCAGTTCTTC.

The chain has TRBV7-8 and TRBJ2-5, with 9 positions matching TRBD2. The CDR3 spans 15 residues. The V gene end was trimmed by 7 bases and the J gene end by 2 bases; junction bases not matched to a gene: 8. Germline V gene sequence: CDR1 SGHVS, CDR2 FQNEAQ. The CDR3: CASTTIAGEQETQYF. In DNA, the CDR3 is TGTGCCAGCACGACTATAGCGGGAGAGCAAGAGACCCAGTACTTC. Looking up the rest from reference TRBV7-8 and TRBJ2-5 gives the full variable domain: GAGVSQSPRYKVAKRGQDVALRCDPISGHVSLFWYQQALGQGPEFLTYFQNEAQLDKSGLPSDRFFAERPEGSVSTLKIQRTQQEDSAVYLCASTTIAGEQETQYFGPGTRLLVL.

DNA of the CDR3: TGCGCCAGCAGACCAGGGGGCACGGGGGTCGATACGCAGTATTTT. This gives the protein CASRPGGTGVDTQYF. The genes are TRBV10-1 and TRBJ2-3; TRBD1 aligns across 8 bases. This CDR3 region has 15 residues. Looked up from germline, CDR1 is WNHNN and CDR2 is SYGVQD (reference sequence). The V segment lost 6 bases and the J segment 6 bases; nucleotides outside the gene matches: 11.

This clone occurred a few times. The CDR3 reads CASSFGQNTGELFF. CDR3 coding DNA: TGCGCCAGCAGCTTTGGGCAGAACACCGGGGAGCTGTTTTTT. The chain combines TRBV5-1 with TRBJ2-2; D not certain. V was cut by 2 bases and J by 1 base, with 6 bases left in between. The CDR3 spans 14 residues. Germline lookup yields CDR1 SGHRS and CDR2 YFSETQ.

This clone appeared once. The chain couples TRBV4-1 to TRBJ2-7; D remains unclear. Germline lookup yields CDR1 MGHRA and CDR2 YSYEKL. With 6 bases removed from V and 3 bases from J, the gap between germline ends came to 12 bases. The CDR3 is 13 amino acids. For the CDR3, the DNA is TGCGCCAGCAGTGGCCGAAATTTCTACGAGCAGTACTTC. Translated, it gives CASSGRNFYEQYF.

V gene TRBV15 combines with J gene TRBJ1-5, with D possibly being TRBD1 (6 bases). V was trimmed by 3 bases and J by 8 bases, leaving 23 bases between them. Germline V CDR1 and CDR2: LNHNV, YYDKDF (reference sequence). The CDR3 contains 17 residues. As DNA, the CDR3 is TGTGCCACCAGCAGTAAGGTCCGGGACACGGAAGTAGAGCCCCAGCATTTT. Its translation is CATSSKVRDTEVEPQHF.

V and J are TRBV4-3 and TRBJ2-1, with a tentative D call TRBD1 (7 bases). V lost 0 bases and J lost 3, with 18 bases in between. Germline V gene data show CDR1 as LGHNA and CDR2 as YSLEER. There are 18 residues in the CDR3. CDR3 coding DNA: TGCGCCAGCAGCCAAGATCGACCCAACAGGGGAGGCTACAATGAGCAGTTCTTC. Amino acids: CASSQDRPNRGGYNEQFF.